This record concerns one T cell receptor (beta chain) sequence. The sample carries other DNA sequences with the same CDR3. Data came from immunoSEQ multiplex PCR; TCRdb stores just in-frame clones and leaves some out. The sample consists of millions of clones, about 92% of them appearing once. This entry belongs to a study of shared clonotypes between healthy human individuals. This CDR3 contains 16 residues. CDR1 and CDR2 (germline): SGHTA, FQGNSA. The J segment lost 2 bases and the V segment lost 4 bases, leaving 4 bases of the junction unmatched. V usage is TRBV7-2 and J usage is TRBJ2-3; 12 bases match TRBD2. The sample comprised naive CD4+ T cells sorted from blood. Subset here: CD45RA+ positively selected. The clonotype was recovered from a man between 18 and 35 years old in good health. The DNA for the CDR3 is TGTGCCAGCAGCTCTGGACTAGCGGGATCCACAGATACGCAGTATTTT. Protein sequence: CASSSGLAGSTDTQYF.